These 21 T cell receptor beta chains were all obtained from the same sample, sequenced in a study of blood T cells in healthy people across ages. A second PCR, run for about 7 to 11 cycles, used a sample-barcoded 5' primer plus a J-beta primer mix. From the 5' RACE reads, TCRdb called clonotypes with MiXCR, one entry per CDR3 protein. The sample yields roughly 800,000 distinct CDR3 sequences, 35% to 40% seen once. Sequences were obtained from blood. The receptors were gathered from a young man in good health.

Many counts were recorded for this clonotype. The rearrangement joins TRBV12-3 or TRBV12-4 to TRBJ2-3; 9 bases agree with TRBD1. V was pared by 6 bases and J by 3 bases, with 10 bases of the junction left unmatched. The CDR3 consists of 16 residues. CDR3: CASRPLGQGGTDTQYF. Here the CDR3 DNA reads TGTGCCAGCAGACCCTTGGGACAGGGAGGTACAGATACGCAGTATTTT.

This clonotype was seen only a few times. The genes are TRBV25-1 and TRBJ2-3; 10 bases match TRBD2. CDR3 length: 16 amino acids. Germline trimming cut 1 base from V and 0 bases from J; bases unmatched to any gene: 1. Germline loops: CDR1 MGHDK, CDR2 SYGVNS. CDR3 DNA sequence: TGTGCCAGCAGTGAATTTAGCGGGGGGAGCACAGATACGCAGTATTTT. Amino acids: CASSEFSGGSTDTQYF.

V gene TRBV6-2 or TRBV6-3 combines with J gene TRBJ1-1; D is ambiguous. The V end lost 6 bases, the J end lost 6 bases, and 11 bases lay between the germline ends. Germline CDR1 is MNHEY and CDR2 is SVGEGT. CDR3 length: 12 amino acids. CDR3 DNA: TGTGCCAGCAGGACAAGGTACGCTGAAGCTTTCTTT. Amino acid sequence: CASRTRYAEAFF.

This clonotype was counted between two and nine times. The chain couples TRBV5-6 to TRBJ2-7; D is ambiguous. There are 13 residues in the CDR3. The germline CDR1 and CDR2 sequences are SGHDT and YYEEEE. The V end was cut by 3 bases, the J end by 3 bases, with 10 bases between. For the CDR3, the DNA is TGTGCCAGCAGCTCTCGACACTACTACGAGCAGTACTTC. It encodes CASSSRHYYEQYF.

The rearrangement links TRBV9 to TRBJ2-7; D gene ambiguous. Looked up from germline, CDR1 is SGDLS and CDR2 is YYNGEE. The CDR3 runs 13 residues. V lost 0 bases and J lost 5, with 9 bases in between. CDR3 nucleotides: TGTGCCAGCAGCGTAGAGGCAGCCAACGAGCAGTACTTC. Amino acid sequence: CASSVEAANEQYF.

A few counts support this clonotype. The chain is built from TRBV4-2 and TRBJ1-1; no definite D call. V lost 4 bases and J 7 bases, leaving 16 bases between the germline ends. Germline V lookup: CDR1 LGHNA, CDR2 YNFKEQ. CDR3 length equals 14 residues. The CDR3 DNA reads as TGTGCCAGCAGCCCCGCCCCCTTGCGGGGTGAAGCTTTCTTT. It codes for CASSPAPLRGEAFF.

The sample holds a few counts of this clonotype. The genes are TRBV10-3 and TRBJ2-3, with 9 nucleotides matching TRBD2. CDR1 and CDR2 (germline): ENHRY, SYGVKD. This CDR3 is 14 amino acids long. Trimming cost V 11 bases and J 1 base; bases outside gene matches: 7. CDR3 region: CAHSGTSRTDTQYF. The CDR3 nucleotides read TGTGCCCACAGTGGGACTAGCCGCACAGATACGCAGTATTTT.

There are many counts of this clonotype. The chain has TRBV2 and TRBJ2-1; tentative D call: TRBD1 (5 bases). Deletions cut 7 bases from V and 7 bases from J, with 5 bases between. The CDR3 has 10 residues. The germline gives CDR1 SNHLY, CDR2 FYNNEI. The chain's CDR3 is CASKGNEQFF. CDR3 nucleotide sequence: TGTGCCAGCAAGGGGAATGAGCAGTTCTTC.

The chain joins TRBV9 to TRBJ1-1; a possible D gene is TRBD1 (6 bases). The CDR3 contains 16 residues. From germline, CDR1 is SGDLS and CDR2 YYNGEE. Between the trimmed V and J ends, which lost 4 bases and 4 bases, there was a span of 20 bases. The CDR3 is CASSPRGGSAGTEAFF. Here the CDR3 DNA reads TGTGCCAGCAGCCCCCGTGGGGGCAGCGCCGGCACTGAAGCTTTCTTT.

V and J are TRBV29-1 and TRBJ2-3, with D maybe TRBD2 (7 bases). The V gene's germline CDR1 is SQVTM and CDR2 ANQGSEA. The CDR3 length is 14 residues. Trimming left V 1 base short and J 2 bases short, with 10 bases between. In DNA, the CDR3 is TGCAGCGTTGAAGCCGGGGGGCCCACAGATACGCAGTATTTT. Its translation: CSVEAGGPTDTQYF.

For this clonotype: With a much larger clone just one base away, this may be a read error. The chain joins TRBV7-9 to TRBJ2-1, with a weak D call TRBD2 (5 bases). CDR1 and CDR2 (germline): SEHNR, FQNEAQ (reference sequence). The CDR3 spans 16 residues. With 4 bases removed from V and 6 bases from J, the gap between germline ends came to 19 bases. The DNA for the CDR3 is TGTGCCAGCAGCTCCCACCCGAGTTCAGAGGGCAATGAGCAGTTCTTC. As protein: CASSSHPSSEGNEQFF.

This clonotype has only a few counts. This chain connects TRBV21-1 to TRBJ2-5. TRBV21-1 is a pseudogene. The CDR3 contains 14 residues. For the CDR3, the DNA is TGTGCCAGCAGCAATGGCTTGGGATTGGGGACCCAGTACTTC. It yields the protein CASSNGLGLGTQYF.

This chain links TRBV6-2 or TRBV6-3 with TRBJ1-5; TRBD1 aligns across 9 bases. Germline CDR1 is MNHEY and CDR2 is SVGEGT. With V trimmed by 8 bases and J by 7 bases, 6 bases remained unmatched. CDR3 size: 13 residues. The CDR3 nucleotides are TGTGCCAGCCGTGGACAGGGGCCCCAGCCCCAGCATTTT. Amino acid sequence: CASRGQGPQPQHF.

This clonotype was seen repeatedly, ten times or more. This chain joins TRBV4-1 and TRBJ2-3; tentatively, D is TRBD1 (6 bases). V lost 3 bases to trimming and J lost 0 bases, with 13 bases between them. This CDR3 has 16 amino acids. Germline lookup yields CDR1 MGHRA and CDR2 YSYEKL. This CDR3 reads CASSHPRQDSTDTQYF. The DNA for the CDR3 is TGCGCCAGCAGCCATCCCCGACAGGACAGCACAGATACGCAGTATTTT.

V usage is TRBV9 and J usage is TRBJ2-3; 10 bases line up with TRBD2. V lost 4 bases to trimming and J lost 3 bases; unmatched junction nucleotides: 8. In germline, CDR1 is SGDLS, CDR2 YYNGEE. The CDR3 totals 16 residues. In DNA form, the CDR3 reads TGTGCCAGCAGCCCCCCAGCGGGGGGGCTGACAGATACGCAGTATTTT. Encoded protein: CASSPPAGGLTDTQYF. The full variable domain, its missing parts supplied by reference TRBV9 and TRBJ2-3, is DSGVTQTPKHLITATGQRVTLRCSPRSGDLSVYWYQQSLDQGLQFLIQYYNGEERAKGNILERFSAQQFPDLHSELNLSSLELGDSALYFCASSPPAGGLTDTQYFGPGTRLTVL.

This clonotype was seen more than once but under ten times. V gene TRBV15 combines with J gene TRBJ1-2; D is perhaps TRBD1 (6 bases). Germline V gives CDR1 LNHNV, CDR2 YYDKDF (reference sequence). CDR3 length equals 14 residues. The V and J ends lost 5 bases and 13 bases respectively, with 23 bases between them. CDR3: CATSAIDRFSKCTF. Here the CDR3 DNA reads TGTGCCACCAGCGCGATTGACAGGTTCAGTAAGTGCACCTTC.

Many counts were recorded for this clonotype. CDR3 in amino acids: CASSLTGGDYEQYF. CDR3 bases: TGTGCCAGCAGCTTGACAGGGGGCGACTACGAGCAGTACTTC. V is TRBV7-2 and J is TRBJ2-7, with TRBD1 matching over 10 bases. The germline V gene encodes CDR1 SGHTA and CDR2 FQGNSA. The CDR3 covers 14 residues. With 3 bases clipped from V and 3 bases from J, the junction kept 2 bases outside the gene matches.

The rearrangement joins TRBV11-2 to TRBJ2-2; either TRBD1 or TRBD2 may supply D (5 bases each). Per the germline V gene, CDR1 is SGHAT and CDR2 is FQNNGV. The V end lost 1 base, the J end lost 0 bases, and 24 bases lay between the germline ends. This CDR3 spans 21 amino acids. As DNA, the CDR3 is TGTGCCAGCAGCTTAGGGGTCTCGGGACGGATTCTAAAACCGAACACCGGGGAGCTGTTTTTT. It encodes CASSLGVSGRILKPNTGELFF.

Concerning this clonotype: Sequence at one end of the junction differs from germline and may be a read error. V and J are TRBV7-9 and TRBJ2-7, with TRBD2 matching 9 bases. The V gene's germline CDR1 is SEHNR and CDR2 FQNEAQ (reference sequence). The CDR3 contains 15 residues. CDR3 DNA sequence: TGTGCCAGCAACAGAGCTAGCGGGGATCCTTACGGGCAGTACTTC. It is translated as CASNRASGDPYGQYF.

This clonotype has a handful of counts. The chain joins TRBV20-1 to TRBJ2-4; 7 nucleotides agree with TRBD2. In germline, CDR1 is DFQATT, CDR2 SNEGSKA (reference sequence). This CDR3 is 13 amino acids long. With 3 bases clipped from V and 4 bases from J, the junction kept 3 bases outside the gene matches. CDR3 coding DNA: TGCAGTGCTAGGAGCGGGACGAAAAACATTCAGTACTTC. This codes for CSARSGTKNIQYF.

V gene TRBV7-2 combines with J gene TRBJ2-7, with a weak D call TRBD2 (7 bases). CDR3 length: 13 residues. The V end lost 6 bases, the J end lost 5 bases, and 14 bases lay between the germline ends. Germline values: CDR1 SGHTA, CDR2 FQGNSA. The CDR3 region is CASRGGGPHEQYF. The DNA for the CDR3 is TGTGCCAGCAGAGGGGGGGGTCCCCACGAGCAGTACTTC.